The 18 T cell receptor beta chains below were found in one sample sequenced in a study of blood T cell repertoires in COVID-19. Assay used: immunoSEQ multiplex PCR; TCRdb lists only in-frame clones, some missing. This table has roughly 200,000 clones, approximately 80% appearing once. The sequenced sample was peripheral blood. All receptors come from a woman between 45 and 65 years old with active or convalescent COVID-19.

The chain uses TRBV5-1 and TRBJ2-7, with a weak D call TRBD1 (6 bases). V shed 0 bases and J shed 2 bases, with 15 bases lying between them. There are 16 residues in the CDR3. CDR1 and CDR2 (germline): SGHRS, YFSETQ. The CDR3 region is CASSLEGRGLAYEQYF. In DNA form, the CDR3 reads TGCGCCAGCAGCTTGGAGGGCAGGGGCCTCGCCTACGAGCAGTACTTC.

J is TRBJ1-2 and V is TRBV7-2; 12 bases align to TRBD1. V gave up 2 bases and J gave up 8 bases; unmatched junction bases: 6. Germline values: CDR1 SGHTA, CDR2 FQGNSA. CDR3 size: 15 residues. The CDR3 nucleotides read TGTGCCAGCAGCTTAACGGGACAGGGGGCGCGGGGCTACACCTTC. Amino acids: CASSLTGQGARGYTF.

This chain uses TRBV28 with TRBJ1-2; D gene uncertain. The V end lost 1 base, the J end lost 4 bases, and 10 bases lay between the germline ends. This CDR3 spans 14 amino acids. The germline CDR1 and CDR2 sequences are MDHEN and SYDVKM. The CDR3 DNA is TGTGCCAGCAGTTTATCCGGGAGGTCCTATGGCTACACCTTC. Protein: CASSLSGRSYGYTF.

V usage is TRBV28 and J usage is TRBJ1-4; no reliable D call. The CDR3 extends over 15 amino acids. CDR1 is MDHEN and CDR2 is SYDVKM in the germline V gene. Between the trimmed V and J ends, which lost 2 bases and 8 bases, there was a span of 15 bases. In DNA, the CDR3 is TGTGCCAGCAGTTTAAGATCGGGGAGTGGGGAAAAACTGTTTTTT. It specifies CASSLRSGSGEKLFF.

V is TRBV6-2 or TRBV6-3 and J is TRBJ2-3, with D perhaps TRBD2 (6 bases). Germline loops: CDR1 MNHEY, CDR2 SVGEGT. The CDR3 consists of 15 residues. V lost 2 bases, J lost 0 bases, and 9 bases lay in between. The CDR3 sequence: CASSYEGLSTDTQYF. The CDR3 coding sequence is TGTGCCAGCAGTTACGAGGGACTGAGCACAGATACGCAGTATTTT.

This chain joins TRBV18 and TRBJ1-4; 8 nucleotides align to TRBD1. The germline V gene encodes CDR1 KGHSH and CDR2 LQKENI. The V and J ends lost 2 bases and 8 bases, in that order; junction bases with no gene match: 10. The CDR3 has 16 amino acids. This chain's CDR3 is CASSPGQGARREKLFF. DNA of the CDR3: TGTGCCAGCTCACCAGGGCAGGGGGCGCGGAGGGAAAAACTGTTTTTT.

V and J are TRBV7-2 and TRBJ2-3, with TRBD2 identical over 8 bases. Unmatched junction bases numbered 4, after V lost 1 base and J lost 4 bases. The CDR3 totals 15 residues. The germline gives CDR1 SGHTA, CDR2 FQGNSA. CDR3 loop: CASSLVGGAADTQYF. CDR3 nucleotides: TGTGCCAGCAGCTTAGTCGGGGGGGCCGCAGATACGCAGTATTTT.

The rearrangement joins TRBV5-1 to TRBJ2-7, with D unclear. Deletions cut 0 bases from V and 7 bases from J, with 20 bases between. CDR3 length equals 16 residues. Germline V gene lookup returns CDR1 SGHRS and CDR2 YFSETQ. The CDR3 here is CASSLALSSLLEEQYF. The CDR3 DNA is TGCGCCAGCAGCTTGGCCCTATCCTCCCTTTTAGAGGAGCAGTACTTC.

V is TRBV5-1 and J is TRBJ2-1, with 9 bases identical to TRBD2. Germline V gene sequence: CDR1 SGHRS, CDR2 YFSETQ. The CDR3 totals 14 residues. J was trimmed by 7 bases and V by 6 bases; bases with no gene match: 8. The DNA for the CDR3 is TGCGCCAGCACTCGGACTAGCGAACCGAATGAGCAGTTCTTC. This sequence encodes CASTRTSEPNEQFF.

This chain connects TRBV4-3 to TRBJ1-2, with D maybe TRBD1 (5 bases). Trimming took 0 bases from V and 2 from J, leaving 10 bases between them. This CDR3 has 15 amino acids. Germline V gene lookup returns CDR1 LGHNA and CDR2 YSLEER. The CDR3 protein is CASSQDRSGNYGYTF. DNA for the CDR3: TGCGCCAGCAGCCAAGATCGGTCAGGGAACTATGGCTACACCTTC.

The sample holds a few counts of this clone. The V gene is TRBV7-2, the J gene TRBJ2-2; D is unresolved. CDR3 length equals 14 residues. Germline V gives CDR1 SGHTA, CDR2 FQGNSA. V lost 5 bases, J lost 0 bases, and 7 bases lay in between. For the CDR3, the DNA is TGTGCCAGCAGCAAACAGCCGAACACCGGGGAGCTGTTTTTT. The encoded protein is CASSKQPNTGELFF.

This rearrangement joins TRBV19 to TRBJ1-3, with 7 bases lining up with TRBD1. The CDR3 totals 16 residues. Per the germline V gene, CDR1 is LNHDA and CDR2 is SQIVND (reference sequence). J gave up 0 bases and V 4 bases, and 6 bases lay outside the gene matches. The CDR3 protein is CASSTTGTVSGNTIYF. The CDR3 DNA follows: TGTGCCAGTAGTACAACCGGGACAGTCTCTGGAAACACCATATATTTT.

The chain links TRBV28 to TRBJ1-1; no definite D call. The CDR3 is 16 amino acids. The V end was cut by 2 bases, the J end by 0 bases, with 13 bases between. Germline CDR1 reads MDHEN; CDR2 reads SYDVKM. DNA for the CDR3: TGTGCCAGCAGTTTAATTGGGGTCGGGGTGAACACTGAAGCTTTCTTT. Its translation: CASSLIGVGVNTEAFF. The full variable domain, its missing parts supplied by reference TRBV28 and TRBJ1-1, is DVKVTQSSRYLVKRTGEKVFLECVQDMDHENMFWYRQDPGLGLRLIYFSYDVKMKEKGDIPEGYSVSREKKERFSLILESASTNQTSMYLCASSLIGVGVNTEAFFGQGTRLTVV.

V gene TRBV2 combines with J gene TRBJ1-1; D perhaps matches TRBD1 (5 bases). Trimming pared 6 bases from V and 4 bases from J, leaving 15 bases between. The CDR3 sequence is 14 residues long. CDR1 and CDR2 from the germline V gene are SNHLY and FYNNEI. CDR3 protein: CASRETGGGTEAFF. Written as DNA, the CDR3 is TGTGCCAGCAGAGAAACGGGCGGGGGCACTGAAGCTTTCTTT.

This clone was counted between two and nine times. This sample includes further DNA sequences coding for the same CDR3. This rearrangement joins TRBV19 to TRBJ1-2; perhaps TRBD1 as D (6 bases). Trimming left V 5 bases short and J 6 bases short, with 28 bases between. In germline, CDR1 is LNHDA, CDR2 SQIVND (reference sequence). The CDR3 length is 18 residues. The CDR3 sequence: CASSPHLLNRAPVHGYTF. In DNA, the CDR3 is TGTGCCAGTAGTCCGCACCTCCTAAACAGGGCTCCTGTACATGGCTACACCTTC. Based on the CDR3 plus reference TRBV19 and TRBJ1-2, the full variable domain is DGGITQSPKYLFRKEGQNVTLSCEQNLNHDAMYWYRQDPGQGLRLIYYSQIVNDFQKGDIAEGYSVSREKKESFPLTVTSAQKNPTAFYLCASSPHLLNRAPVHGYTFGSGTRLTVV.

This chain joins TRBV11-1 and TRBJ1-6; 9 bases match TRBD1. Unmatched junction bases numbered 4, after V lost 4 bases and J lost 9 bases. Germline V gene lookup returns CDR1 SGHAT and CDR2 FQDESV (reference sequence). The CDR3 has 14 amino acids. Here the CDR3 reads CASSYQDRGSPLHF. Here the CDR3 DNA reads TGTGCCAGCAGCTACCAGGACAGGGGTTCACCCCTCCACTTT. The entire variable domain, with the rest obtained from reference TRBV11-1 and TRBJ1-6, is as follows: EAEVAQSPRYKITEKSQAVAFWCDPISGHATLYWYRQILGQGPELLVQFQDESVVDDSQLPKDRFSAERLKGVDSTLKIQPAELGDSAMYLCASSYQDRGSPLHFGNGTRLTVT.

This clone was detected only a few times. CDR3 residues: CASSLTKGAGTEAFF. In DNA form, the CDR3 reads TGTGCCAGCAGCTTGACTAAGGGGGCAGGCACTGAAGCTTTCTTT. The V gene is TRBV7-6, the J gene TRBJ1-1, with TRBD1 matching over 7 bases. Unmatched junction bases numbered 8, after V lost 3 bases and J lost 4 bases. The CDR3 is 15 amino acids. CDR1 and CDR2 from the germline V gene are SGHVS and FNYEAQ. The complete variable domain, with remaining parts taken from reference TRBV7-6 and TRBJ1-1, reads GAGVSQSPRYKVTKRGQDVALRCDPISGHVSLYWYRQALGQGPEFLTYFNYEAQQDKSGLPNDRFSAERPEGSISTLTIQRTEQRDSAMYRCASSLTKGAGTEAFFGQGTRLTVV.

This chain connects TRBV9 to TRBJ2-7, with 10 bases identical to TRBD2. Germline CDR1 is SGDLS and CDR2 is YYNGEE. The J segment lost 6 bases and the V segment lost 4 bases, leaving 7 bases of the junction unmatched. The CDR3 totals 14 residues. This chain's CDR3 is CASSPSGLASEQYF. CDR3 sequence (DNA): TGTGCCAGCAGCCCTTCGGGACTAGCGAGCGAGCAGTACTTC.